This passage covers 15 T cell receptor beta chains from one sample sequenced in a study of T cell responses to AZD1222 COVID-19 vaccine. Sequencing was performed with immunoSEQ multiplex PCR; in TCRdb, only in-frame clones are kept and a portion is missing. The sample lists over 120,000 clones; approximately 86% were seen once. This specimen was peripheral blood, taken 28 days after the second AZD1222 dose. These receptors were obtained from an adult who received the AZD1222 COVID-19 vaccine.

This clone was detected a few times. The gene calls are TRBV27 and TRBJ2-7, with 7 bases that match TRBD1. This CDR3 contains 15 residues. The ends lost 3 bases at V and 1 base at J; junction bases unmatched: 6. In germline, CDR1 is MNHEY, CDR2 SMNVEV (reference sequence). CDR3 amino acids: CASSLGTVSSYEQYF. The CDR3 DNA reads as TGTGCCAGCAGTTTGGGGACAGTCAGTTCCTACGAGCAGTACTTC.

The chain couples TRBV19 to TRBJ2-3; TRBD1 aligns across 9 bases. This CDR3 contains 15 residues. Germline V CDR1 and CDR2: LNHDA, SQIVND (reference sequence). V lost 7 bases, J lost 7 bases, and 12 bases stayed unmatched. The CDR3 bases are TGTGCCAGTACTAGGGGGACAGGGAGTCGTAATACGCAGTATTTT. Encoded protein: CASTRGTGSRNTQYF.

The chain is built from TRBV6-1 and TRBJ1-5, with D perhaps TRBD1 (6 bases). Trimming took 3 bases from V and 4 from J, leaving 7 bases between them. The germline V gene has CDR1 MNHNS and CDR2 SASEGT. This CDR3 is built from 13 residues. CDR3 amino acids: CASSETGNQPQHF. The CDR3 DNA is TGTGCCAGCAGTGAGACAGGAAATCAGCCCCAGCATTTT.

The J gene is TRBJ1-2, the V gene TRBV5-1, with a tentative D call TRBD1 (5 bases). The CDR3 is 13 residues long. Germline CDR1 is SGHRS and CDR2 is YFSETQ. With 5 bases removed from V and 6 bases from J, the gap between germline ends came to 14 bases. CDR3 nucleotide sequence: TGCGCCAGCAGTATAGGGGCAGAAAATGGCTACACCTTC. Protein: CASSIGAENGYTF.

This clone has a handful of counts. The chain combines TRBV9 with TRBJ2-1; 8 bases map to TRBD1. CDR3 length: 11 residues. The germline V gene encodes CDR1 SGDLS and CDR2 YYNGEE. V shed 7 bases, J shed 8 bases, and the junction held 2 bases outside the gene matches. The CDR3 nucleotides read TGTGCCAGCGACAGGGGCTATGAGCAGTTCTTC. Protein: CASDRGYEQFF. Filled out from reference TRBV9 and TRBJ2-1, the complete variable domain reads DSGVTQTPKHLITATGQRVTLRCSPRSGDLSVYWYQQSLDQGLQFLIQYYNGEERAKGNILERFSAQQFPDLHSELNLSSLELGDSALYFCASDRGYEQFFGPGTRLTVL.

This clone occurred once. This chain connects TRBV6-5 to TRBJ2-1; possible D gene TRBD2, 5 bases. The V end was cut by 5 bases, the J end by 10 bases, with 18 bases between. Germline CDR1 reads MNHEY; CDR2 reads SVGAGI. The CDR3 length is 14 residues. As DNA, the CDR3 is TGTGCCAGCAGTAGCTACCCGGGATATGTAGAGCAGTTCTTC. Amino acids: CASSSYPGYVEQFF.

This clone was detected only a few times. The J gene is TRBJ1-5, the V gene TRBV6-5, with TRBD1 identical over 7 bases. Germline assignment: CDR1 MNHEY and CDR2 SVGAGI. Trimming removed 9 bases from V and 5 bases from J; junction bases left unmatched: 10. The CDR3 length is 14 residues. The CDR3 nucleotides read TGTGCCAGTGGGAGGACAGGATCTTATCAGCCCCAGCATTTT. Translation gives CASGRTGSYQPQHF.

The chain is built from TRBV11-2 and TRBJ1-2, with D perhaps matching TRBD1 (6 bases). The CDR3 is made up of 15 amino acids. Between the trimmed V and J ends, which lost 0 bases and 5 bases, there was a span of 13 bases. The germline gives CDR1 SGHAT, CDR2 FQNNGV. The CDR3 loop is CASSLDYGGLYGYTF. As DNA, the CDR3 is TGTGCCAGCAGCTTAGATTACGGGGGCTTGTATGGCTACACCTTC.

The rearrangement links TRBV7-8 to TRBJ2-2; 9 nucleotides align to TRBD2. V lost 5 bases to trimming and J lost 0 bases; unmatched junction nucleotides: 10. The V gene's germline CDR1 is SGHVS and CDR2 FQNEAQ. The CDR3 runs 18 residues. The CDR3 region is CASSPRTLAGTNTGELFF. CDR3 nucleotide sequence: TGTGCCAGCAGCCCCCGAACCCTAGCGGGAACGAACACCGGGGAGCTGTTTTTT.

In DNA form, the CDR3 reads TGTGCCAGCAGCTTTTCAAGGGGCACTGAAGCTTTCTTT. Translating gives CASSFSRGTEAFF. The rearrangement joins TRBV5-8 to TRBJ1-1; maybe TRBD1 (5 bases). Germline CDR1 and CDR2: SGHTS and YDEGEE. The CDR3 is 13 amino acids. Trimming removed 2 bases at V and 4 bases at J, with 9 bases between.

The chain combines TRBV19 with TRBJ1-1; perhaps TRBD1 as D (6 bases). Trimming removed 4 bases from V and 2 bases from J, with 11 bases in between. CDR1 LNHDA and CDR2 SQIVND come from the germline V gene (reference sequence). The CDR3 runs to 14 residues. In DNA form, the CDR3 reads TGTGCCAGTAGTAGAAGACAGGCAAACACTGAAGCTTTCTTT. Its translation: CASSRRQANTEAFF. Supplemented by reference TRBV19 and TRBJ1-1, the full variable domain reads DGGITQSPKYLFRKEGQNVTLSCEQNLNHDAMYWYRQDPGQGLRLIYYSQIVNDFQKGDIAEGYSVSREKKESFPLTVTSAQKNPTAFYLCASSRRQANTEAFFGQGTRLTVV.

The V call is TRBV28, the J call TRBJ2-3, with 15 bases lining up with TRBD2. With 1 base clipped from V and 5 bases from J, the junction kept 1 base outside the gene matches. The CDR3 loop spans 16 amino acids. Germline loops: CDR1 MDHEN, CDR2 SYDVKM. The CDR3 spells CASSLLGLAGGDTQYF. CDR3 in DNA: TGTGCCAGCAGTTTATTGGGACTAGCGGGGGGAGATACGCAGTATTTT.

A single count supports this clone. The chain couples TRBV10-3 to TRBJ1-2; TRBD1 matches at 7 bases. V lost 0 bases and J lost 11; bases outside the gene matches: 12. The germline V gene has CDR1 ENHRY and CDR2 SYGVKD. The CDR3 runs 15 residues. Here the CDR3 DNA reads TGTGCCATCAGTGAGTCTCAGGGGGGTCAAGTGGTATACACCTTC. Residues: CAISESQGGQVVYTF.

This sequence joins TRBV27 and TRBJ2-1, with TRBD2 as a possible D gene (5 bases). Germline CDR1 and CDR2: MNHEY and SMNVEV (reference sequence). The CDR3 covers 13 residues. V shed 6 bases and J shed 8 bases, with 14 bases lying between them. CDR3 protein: CASRARDYHEQFF. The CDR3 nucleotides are TGTGCCAGCAGGGCCCGAGACTATCATGAGCAGTTCTTC.

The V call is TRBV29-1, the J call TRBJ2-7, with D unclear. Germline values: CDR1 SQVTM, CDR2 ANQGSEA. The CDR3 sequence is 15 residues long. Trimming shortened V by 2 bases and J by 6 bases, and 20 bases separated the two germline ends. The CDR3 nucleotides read TGCAGCGTTGAACTCCTGAACTCACCGGGTGTCGAGCAGTACTTC. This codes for CSVELLNSPGVEQYF.